Presented here are 30 T cell receptor beta chains from one specimen sequenced in a study of OX40 agonist ivuxolimab in advanced cancers. The protocol was immunoSEQ multiplex PCR, while the TCRdb copy is restricted to in-frame clones and leaves out a portion. The sample yields 25,000 to 35,000 clones, approximately 84% seen once. This specimen consisted of CD4+ or CD8+ T cells sorted from blood, obtained in a trial of the OX40 agonist ivuxolimab. These receptors were taken from an adult with an advanced solid tumor such as melanoma, head and neck, liver or kidney cancer.

The chain links TRBV28 to TRBJ2-7; D call uncertain. The CDR3 is 11 residues long. The V end lost 8 bases, the J end lost 3 bases, and 8 bases lay between the germline ends. Germline loops: CDR1 MDHEN, CDR2 SYDVKM. CDR3 amino acids: CASGRLYEQYF. The CDR3, as DNA: TGTGCCAGCGGCCGTCTCTACGAGCAGTACTTC. Using reference TRBV28 and TRBJ2-7 for the parts outside the CDR3, the full variable domain is DVKVTQSSRYLVKRTGEKVFLECVQDMDHENMFWYRQDPGLGLRLIYFSYDVKMKEKGDIPEGYSVSREKKERFSLILESASTNQTSMYLCASGRLYEQYFGPGTRLTVT.

V is TRBV18 and J is TRBJ2-1; 9 bases line up with TRBD2. The CDR3 extends over 16 amino acids. The germline CDR1 and CDR2 sequences are KGHSH and LQKENI. Trimming cost V 2 bases and J 8 bases; bases outside gene matches: 10. The CDR3, as DNA: TGTGCCAGCTCACCAGTTGGGCGGGAGGGCCGCCATGAGCAGTTCTTC. It encodes CASSPVGREGRHEQFF.

The rearrangement uses TRBV7-9 and TRBJ2-5; unclear D gene. The CDR3 is 13 amino acids. The germline CDR1 and CDR2 sequences are SEHNR and FQNEAQ (reference sequence). The V and J ends lost 5 bases and 1 base respectively, with 8 bases between them. The CDR3, as DNA: TGTGCCAGCAGCCCCGCCCGCCAAGAGACCCAGTACTTC. Amino acids: CASSPARQETQYF.

The rearrangement uses TRBV20-1 and TRBJ1-1; D is ambiguous. This CDR3 spans 11 amino acids. The germline V gene has CDR1 DFQATT and CDR2 SNEGSKA (reference sequence). The germline V and J ends were trimmed by 5 bases and 0 bases, with 4 bases remaining between them. The chain's CDR3 is CSAVLNTEAFF. CDR3 DNA: TGCAGTGCTGTGTTGAACACTGAAGCTTTCTTT.

The chain joins TRBV9 to TRBJ1-3; D gene unclear. V lost 0 bases to trimming and J lost 0 bases, with 10 bases between them. Germline values: CDR1 SGDLS, CDR2 YYNGEE. CDR3 length: 16 amino acids. CDR3 in DNA: TGTGCCAGCAGCGTAGCTTACAGACCCTCTGGAAACACCATATATTTT. It encodes CASSVAYRPSGNTIYF.

This chain uses TRBV20-1 with TRBJ1-2, with D hard to call. Germline loops: CDR1 DFQATT, CDR2 SNEGSKA (reference sequence). Trimming stripped 5 bases from V and 6 bases from J, with 10 bases between. The CDR3 totals 11 residues. The CDR3 nucleotides read TGCAGTGCTGGCAGTTTTCATGGCTACACCTTC. Translation: CSAGSFHGYTF.

V gene TRBV28 combines with J gene TRBJ2-3, with 8 bases identical to TRBD1. The CDR3 is made up of 18 amino acids. V lost 4 bases to trimming and J lost 0 bases; unmatched junction nucleotides: 12. Germline V gene data show CDR1 as MDHEN and CDR2 as SYDVKM. The CDR3 DNA reads as TGTGCCAGCAGTTCCCCGGGACAGGAGAGTACTAGCACAGATACGCAGTATTTT. Protein: CASSSPGQESTSTDTQYF. Full variable domain (rest looked up from reference TRBV28 and TRBJ2-3): DVKVTQSSRYLVKRTGEKVFLECVQDMDHENMFWYRQDPGLGLRLIYFSYDVKMKEKGDIPEGYSVSREKKERFSLILESASTNQTSMYLCASSSPGQESTSTDTQYFGPGTRLTVL.

In this sample, this clone turned up a few times. The chain has TRBV7-9 and TRBJ1-1; no clear D. The CDR3 loop spans 13 amino acids. Trimming removed 1 base from V and 2 bases from J, with 5 bases in between. In germline, CDR1 is SEHNR, CDR2 FQNEAQ (reference sequence). CDR3 coding DNA: TGTGCCAGCAGCTTAGTGGGAAACACTGAAGCTTTCTTT. Translating gives CASSLVGNTEAFF.

The rearrangement joins TRBV7-3 to TRBJ2-1; TRBD1 aligns across 7 bases. Germline V lookup: CDR1 SGHTA, CDR2 FQGTGA. With 2 bases clipped from V and 1 base from J, the junction kept 8 bases outside the gene matches. The CDR3 sequence is 17 residues long. This CDR3 is CASSLSHRGHSYNEQFF. The CDR3 DNA sequence: TGTGCCAGCAGCTTATCCCACAGGGGCCATTCCTACAATGAGCAGTTCTTC.

This chain joins TRBV25-1 and TRBJ2-7, with 7 bases aligning to TRBD2. Germline V gives CDR1 MGHDK, CDR2 SYGVNS. CDR3 size: 15 residues. J was trimmed by 0 bases and V by 3 bases; bases with no gene match: 5. CDR3: CASSDGGGPSYEQYF. The CDR3, as DNA: TGTGCCAGCAGTGATGGGGGAGGGCCCTCCTACGAGCAGTACTTC.

J is TRBJ2-3 and V is TRBV9; 9 nucleotides line up with TRBD1. This CDR3 spans 16 amino acids. The germline CDR1 and CDR2 sequences are SGDLS and YYNGEE. Trimming cost V 3 bases and J 2 bases; bases outside gene matches: 7. The CDR3: CASSGSRDRVTDTQYF. CDR3 in DNA: TGTGCCAGCAGCGGCTCCCGGGACAGGGTCACAGATACGCAGTATTTT. Filled out from reference TRBV9 and TRBJ2-3, the complete variable domain reads DSGVTQTPKHLITATGQRVTLRCSPRSGDLSVYWYQQSLDQGLQFLIQYYNGEERAKGNILERFSAQQFPDLHSELNLSSLELGDSALYFCASSGSRDRVTDTQYFGPGTRLTVL.

The rearrangement links TRBV11-2 to TRBJ2-4, with TRBD2 as a possible D gene (6 bases). CDR1 is SGHAT and CDR2 is FQNNGV in the germline V gene. V dropped 1 base and J dropped 3 bases, with 10 bases sitting between them. This CDR3 spans 15 amino acids. The CDR3 sequence: CASSLGGGVKNIQYF. The CDR3 DNA follows: TGTGCCAGCAGCTTAGGAGGAGGGGTCAAAAACATTCAGTACTTC.

The chain carries TRBV7-9 and TRBJ2-3, with D perhaps TRBD1 (6 bases). V lost 5 bases and J lost 3, with 15 bases in between. The CDR3 extends over 15 amino acids. Germline CDR1 and CDR2: SEHNR and FQNEAQ (reference sequence). The CDR3 sequence: CASSRTAIFTDTQYF. CDR3 in DNA: TGTGCCAGCAGCCGGACAGCCATATTTACAGATACGCAGTATTTT.

V is TRBV30 and J is TRBJ1-1; D is ambiguous. V was shortened by 0 bases and J by 0 bases, with 5 bases between the two germline ends. The CDR3 covers 13 residues. Germline values: CDR1 GTSNPN, CDR2 SVGIG (reference sequence). CDR3 in DNA: TGTGCCTGGAGTGTTTTGGTGAACACTGAAGCTTTCTTT. It encodes CAWSVLVNTEAFF.

In this sample, this clone turned up once. The chain has TRBV19 and TRBJ2-1; D tentatively fits TRBD1 or TRBD2 (5 bases each). The CDR3 is 10 residues long. The germline gives CDR1 LNHDA, CDR2 SQIVND (reference sequence). Trimming shortened V by 10 bases and J by 6 bases, and 7 bases separated the two germline ends. CDR3 in DNA: TGTGCCACGGGACCCAATGAGCAGTTCTTC. This encodes CATGPNEQFF.

The rearrangement uses TRBV4-1 and TRBJ1-5; 7 bases are a match to TRBD1. Germline V gene data show CDR1 as MGHRA and CDR2 as YSYEKL. The CDR3 runs 16 residues. With V trimmed by 2 bases and J by 7 bases, 11 bases remained unmatched. The CDR3 here is CASSQTGVGASQPQHF. The CDR3 DNA sequence: TGCGCCAGCAGCCAAACAGGGGTAGGGGCCTCCCAGCCCCAGCATTTT.

The J gene is TRBJ1-5, the V gene TRBV6-4; D perhaps matches TRBD1 (6 bases). The CDR3 has 15 amino acids. Germline V gene lookup returns CDR1 MRHNA and CDR2 SNTAGT. Trimming took off 6 bases at V and 2 bases at J, with 14 bases between the two ends. The CDR3 bases are TGTGCCAGCAGCGCCGGGGGGGGCGGCAATCAGCCCCAGCATTTT. This gives the protein CASSAGGGGNQPQHF.

The CDR3: CASSNKGTYNEQFF. The CDR3 DNA reads as TGTGCCAGCAGCAATAAGGGAACCTACAATGAGCAGTTCTTC. The chain combines TRBV6-5 with TRBJ2-1; D ambiguous. V was trimmed by 6 bases and J by 2 bases, leaving 11 bases between them. This CDR3 has 14 amino acids. Per germline, CDR1 MNHEY and CDR2 SVGAGI.

V is TRBV27 and J is TRBJ1-2; 9 positions agree with TRBD1. The CDR3 extends over 13 amino acids. Germline values: CDR1 MNHEY, CDR2 SMNVEV (reference sequence). Trimming removed 4 bases from V and 8 bases from J; junction bases left unmatched: 5. CDR3 protein: CASSSDRGGGYTF. The CDR3 coding sequence is TGTGCCAGCAGTTCAGACAGGGGGGGCGGCTACACCTTC.

J is TRBJ2-5 and V is TRBV9; the D gene is possibly TRBD2 (6 bases). The germline CDR1 and CDR2 sequences are SGDLS and YYNGEE. The CDR3 contains 17 residues. The V end lost 4 bases, the J end lost 0 bases, and 19 bases lay between the germline ends. The CDR3 sequence is CASSPHSGVGHQETQYF. The CDR3 DNA reads as TGTGCCAGCAGCCCCCACTCGGGGGTGGGCCACCAAGAGACCCAGTACTTC.

The genes are TRBV4-1 and TRBJ1-5, with TRBD1 matching 9 bases. The CDR3 has 15 amino acids. V lost 1 base, J lost 9 bases, and 7 bases stayed unmatched. The germline gives CDR1 MGHRA, CDR2 YSYEKL. CDR3 sequence: CASSQVQGAARPQHF. The CDR3 DNA reads TGCGCCAGCAGCCAAGTACAGGGGGCCGCTCGGCCCCAGCATTTT.

The chain links TRBV4-1 to TRBJ1-2; D is uncertain. Germline CDR1 reads MGHRA; CDR2 reads YSYEKL. The CDR3 contains 14 residues. V lost 1 base and J lost 8, with 14 bases in between. Here the CDR3 reads CASSQVRRVGGYTF. CDR3 sequence (DNA): TGCGCCAGCAGCCAAGTAAGAAGGGTTGGGGGCTACACCTTC.

This clone was seen just once. This sequence joins TRBV6-4 and TRBJ2-1, with 11 bases lining up with TRBD2. V trimming: 3 bases; J trimming: 6 bases; junction bases outside the gene matches: 4. The CDR3 totals 15 residues. Germline V gene sequence: CDR1 MRHNA, CDR2 SNTAGT. CDR3 sequence: CASSETSGDLNEQFF. The CDR3 bases are TGTGCCAGCAGTGAGACTAGCGGGGACCTCAATGAGCAGTTCTTC.

The chain has TRBV6-4 and TRBJ2-2; D gene unclear. Germline V gene sequence: CDR1 MRHNA, CDR2 SNTAGT. With 2 bases removed from V and 1 base from J, the gap between germline ends came to 2 bases. The CDR3 contains 13 residues. DNA for the CDR3: TGTGCCAGCAGTGACAGGAACACCGGGGAGCTGTTTTTT. It codes for CASSDRNTGELFF.

The chain employs TRBV4-1 and TRBJ2-1; 9 nucleotides agree with TRBD1. Unmatched junction bases numbered 8, after V lost 0 bases and J lost 5 bases. The CDR3 runs 17 residues. CDR1 and CDR2 from the germline V gene are MGHRA and YSYEKL. As DNA, the CDR3 is TGCGCCAGCAGCCAAGATCCTGGGACAGGGACCCACAATGAGCAGTTCTTC. Its protein is CASSQDPGTGTHNEQFF.

The V gene is TRBV13, the J gene TRBJ2-4; 11 nucleotides agree with TRBD2. The CDR3 has 17 residues. The germline V gene encodes CDR1 PRHDT and CDR2 FYEKMQ (reference sequence). With V trimmed by 3 bases and J by 1 base, 5 bases remained unmatched. The CDR3 region is CASSFLAGGQAKNIQYF. CDR3 in DNA: TGTGCCAGCAGCTTCTTAGCGGGGGGGCAGGCCAAAAACATTCAGTACTTC.

The chain recombines TRBV28 with TRBJ2-7; a possible D gene is TRBD2 (5 bases). V was shortened by 6 bases and J by 0 bases, with 18 bases between the two germline ends. This CDR3 has 16 amino acids. Germline CDR1 is MDHEN and CDR2 is SYDVKM. In DNA form, the CDR3 reads TGTGCCAGCAGCCGAGTCGGGGATGGGAGCTCCTACGAGCAGTACTTC. It codes for CASSRVGDGSSYEQYF.

Points on this clone: An end of the junction differs from the germline gene, which may be a read error. The chain couples TRBV6-4 to TRBJ1-2, with D perhaps TRBD1 (5 bases). This CDR3 contains 14 residues. CDR1 and CDR2 (germline): MRHNA, SNTAGT. CDR3 nucleotide sequence: TGTGCCAGCAGTTACTCGGGGGATGGCTATGGCTACACCTTC. Amino acids: CASSYSGDGYGYTF.

In this sample, this clone turned up once. The rearrangement links TRBV28 to TRBJ1-1, with TRBD1 identical over 9 bases. V lost 4 bases to trimming and J lost 5 bases; unmatched junction nucleotides: 11. The CDR3 extends over 16 amino acids. The germline V gene has CDR1 MDHEN and CDR2 SYDVKM. The CDR3 coding sequence is TGTGCCAGCAGTTACCTGGACAGGGGAATGGGGACTGAAGCTTTCTTT. It specifies CASSYLDRGMGTEAFF. The full variable domain, its missing parts supplied by reference TRBV28 and TRBJ1-1, is DVKVTQSSRYLVKRTGEKVFLECVQDMDHENMFWYRQDPGLGLRLIYFSYDVKMKEKGDIPEGYSVSREKKERFSLILESASTNQTSMYLCASSYLDRGMGTEAFFGQGTRLTVV.

V is TRBV5-6 and J is TRBJ1-2; D unclear. The CDR3 totals 13 residues. V was trimmed by 0 bases and J by 5 bases, leaving 8 bases between them. Germline V lookup: CDR1 SGHDT, CDR2 YYEEEE. The CDR3 nucleotides are TGTGCCAGCAGCTTGGTAGTGGGGTATGGCTACACCTTC. It translates to CASSLVVGYGYTF. The full variable domain, with the rest looked up from reference TRBV5-6 and TRBJ1-2, is DAGVTQSPTHLIKTRGQQVTLRCSPKSGHDTVSWYQQALGQGPQFIFQYYEEEERQRGNFPDRFSGHQFPNYSSELNVNALLLGDSALYLCASSLVVGYGYTFGSGTRLTVV.